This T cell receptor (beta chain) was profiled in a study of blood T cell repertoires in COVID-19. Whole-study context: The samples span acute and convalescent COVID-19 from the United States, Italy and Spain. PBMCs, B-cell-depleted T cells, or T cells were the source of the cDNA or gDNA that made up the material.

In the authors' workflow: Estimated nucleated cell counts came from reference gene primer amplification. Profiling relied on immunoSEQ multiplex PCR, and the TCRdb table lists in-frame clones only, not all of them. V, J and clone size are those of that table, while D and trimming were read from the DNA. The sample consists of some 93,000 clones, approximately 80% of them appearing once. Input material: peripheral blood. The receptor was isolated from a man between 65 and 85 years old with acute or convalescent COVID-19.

This CDR3 reads CASSEAINQPQHF. In DNA, the CDR3 is TGTGCCAGCAGTGAAGCCATCAATCAGCCCCAGCATTTT. The rearrangement links TRBV6-1 to TRBJ1-5; D is ambiguous. Deletions cut 0 bases from V and 3 bases from J, with 3 bases between. Germline CDR1 reads MNHNS; CDR2 reads SASEGT. CDR3 length equals 13 residues.